The clone carrying this T cell receptor (beta chain) occurred many times. Patients underwent thyroid surgery, and none had received any treatment before it. Between the trimmed V and J ends, which lost 9 bases and 0 bases, there was a span of 11 bases. CDR3 size: 13 residues. Germline V gene sequence: CDR1 SGHRS, CDR2 YFSETQ. MiXCR re-clonotyped the PCR reads for TCRdb. The sample carries about 70,000 clones, about 17% recorded once. The data stem from a study of metastatic and nonmetastatic thyroid tumors. About the study: Comparative analysis of repertoires was undertaken across blood and tumor or nodule tissue obtained from malignant and benign thyroid patients.

Sequencing used blood. The chain joins TRBV5-1 to TRBJ2-3; D is perhaps TRBD2 (5 bases). This TCR was recovered from a female donor with papillary thyroid cancer or a benign thyroid nodule (not recorded which). Some clones in this sample may be carry-over from other donors' samples. CDR3: CATGLLSTDTQYF. Written as DNA, the CDR3 is TGCGCCACCGGACTCCTTAGCACAGATACGCAGTATTTT.